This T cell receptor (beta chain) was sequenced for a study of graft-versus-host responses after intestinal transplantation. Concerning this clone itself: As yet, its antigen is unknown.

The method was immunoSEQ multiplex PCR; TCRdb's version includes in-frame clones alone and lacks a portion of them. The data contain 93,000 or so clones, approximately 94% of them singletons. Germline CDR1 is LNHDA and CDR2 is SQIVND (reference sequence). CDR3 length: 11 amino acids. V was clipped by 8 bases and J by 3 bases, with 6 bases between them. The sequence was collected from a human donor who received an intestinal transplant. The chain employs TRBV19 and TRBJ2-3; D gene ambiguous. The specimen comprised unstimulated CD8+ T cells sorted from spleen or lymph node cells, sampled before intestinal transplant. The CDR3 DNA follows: TGTGCCAGTTCTATTACAGATACGCAGTATTTT. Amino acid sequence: CASSITDTQYF.